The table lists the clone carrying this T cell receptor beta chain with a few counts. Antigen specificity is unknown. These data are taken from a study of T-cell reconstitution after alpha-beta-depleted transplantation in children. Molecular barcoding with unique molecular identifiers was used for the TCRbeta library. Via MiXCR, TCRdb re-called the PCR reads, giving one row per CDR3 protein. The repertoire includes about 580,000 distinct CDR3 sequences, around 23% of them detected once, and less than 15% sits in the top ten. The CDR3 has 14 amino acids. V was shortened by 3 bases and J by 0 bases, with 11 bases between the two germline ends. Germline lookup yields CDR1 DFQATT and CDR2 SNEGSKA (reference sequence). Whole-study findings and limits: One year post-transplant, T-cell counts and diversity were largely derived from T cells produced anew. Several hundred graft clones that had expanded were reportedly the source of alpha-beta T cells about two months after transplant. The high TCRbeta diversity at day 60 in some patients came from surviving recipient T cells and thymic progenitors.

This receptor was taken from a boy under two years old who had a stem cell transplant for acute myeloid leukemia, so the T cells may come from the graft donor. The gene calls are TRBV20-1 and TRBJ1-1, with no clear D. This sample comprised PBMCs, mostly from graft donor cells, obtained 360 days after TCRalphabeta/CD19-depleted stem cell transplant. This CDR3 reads CSASMGSVNTEAFF. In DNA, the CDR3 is TGCAGTGCTAGTATGGGGTCGGTGAACACTGAAGCTTTCTTT.